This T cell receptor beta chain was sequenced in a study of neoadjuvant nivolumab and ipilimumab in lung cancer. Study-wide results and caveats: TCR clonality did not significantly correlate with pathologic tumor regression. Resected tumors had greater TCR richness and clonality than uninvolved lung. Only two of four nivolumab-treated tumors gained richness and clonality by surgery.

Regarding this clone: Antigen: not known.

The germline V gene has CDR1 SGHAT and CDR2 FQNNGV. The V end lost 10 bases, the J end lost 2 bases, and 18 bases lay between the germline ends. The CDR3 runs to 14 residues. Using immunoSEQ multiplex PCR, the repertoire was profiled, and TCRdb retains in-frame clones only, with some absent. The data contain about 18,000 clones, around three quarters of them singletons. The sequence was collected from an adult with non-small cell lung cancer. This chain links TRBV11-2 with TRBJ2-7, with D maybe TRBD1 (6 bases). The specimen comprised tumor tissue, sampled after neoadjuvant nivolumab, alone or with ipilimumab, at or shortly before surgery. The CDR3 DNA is TGTGCCACCTCCGTTGGGACATTGGCCTACGAGCAGTACTTC. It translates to CATSVGTLAYEQYF.